Listed here are 9 T cell receptor beta chains from one sample, sequenced in a study of blood T cell repertoires in COVID-19. Sequenced by immunoSEQ multiplex PCR; TCRdb stores in-frame clones only, minus some. The sample records approximately 270,000 clones, roughly 80% being singletons. The sequencing sample was made of peripheral blood. The receptors were sampled from a man older than 75 with acute or convalescent COVID-19.

The chain employs TRBV4-1 and TRBJ1-3; 8 nucleotides match TRBD1. The CDR3 sequence is 16 residues long. The V and J ends lost 0 bases and 3 bases, in that order; junction bases with no gene match: 4. Germline lookup yields CDR1 MGHRA and CDR2 YSYEKL. CDR3: CASSQDGTGLGNTIYF. As DNA, the CDR3 is TGCGCCAGCAGCCAAGACGGGACAGGCCTTGGAAACACCATATATTTT.

The chain uses TRBV19 and TRBJ1-5; tentatively, D is TRBD1 (6 bases). Trimming took 5 bases from V and 2 from J, leaving 13 bases between them. CDR3 length: 15 amino acids. Germline V gives CDR1 LNHDA, CDR2 SQIVND (reference sequence). The CDR3 region has the DNA TGTGCCAGTAGTGTACAGGGTATTGGCAATCAGCCCCAGCATTTT. This gives the protein CASSVQGIGNQPQHF.

The chain has TRBV15 and TRBJ1-1, with TRBD1 matching 8 bases. Germline CDR1 LNHNV, CDR2 YYDKDF (reference sequence). Trimming cost V 4 bases and J 4 bases; bases outside gene matches: 8. CDR3 size: 15 residues. CDR3 loop: CATSTETGVTTEAFF. The CDR3 DNA reads as TGTGCCACCAGCACCGAGACAGGGGTCACCACTGAAGCTTTCTTT. Together with reference TRBV15 and TRBJ1-1, the CDR3 gives the full variable domain: DAMVIQNPRYQVTQFGKPVTLSCSQTLNHNVMYWYQQKSSQAPKLLFHYYDKDFNNEADTPDNFQSRRPNTSFCFLDIRSPGLGDTAMYLCATSTETGVTTEAFFGQGTRLTVV.

This clone was observed a few times. This chain uses TRBV24-1 with TRBJ2-7, with 7 bases identical to TRBD1. From germline, CDR1 is KGHDR and CDR2 SFDVKD. The CDR3 is 17 amino acids. The V gene end was trimmed by 1 base and the J gene end by 9 bases; junction bases not matched to a gene: 17. The CDR3 region is CATSDFSEGAKSGVQYF. DNA of the CDR3: TGTGCCACCAGTGATTTTTCTGAGGGGGCGAAGAGTGGTGTGCAGTACTTC.

The V gene is TRBV5-1, the J gene TRBJ2-2; 15 bases align to TRBD2. This CDR3 spans 18 amino acids. V dropped 4 bases and J dropped 6; count of bases not matched to a gene: 10. In germline, CDR1 is SGHRS, CDR2 YFSETQ. This chain's CDR3 is CASSLPGLAGGGSGELFF. CDR3 DNA: TGCGCCAGCAGCCTCCCGGGACTAGCGGGAGGAGGGTCCGGGGAGCTGTTTTTT.

The chain links TRBV6-5 to TRBJ2-6; no clear D. The CDR3 totals 15 residues. Germline V gene data show CDR1 as MNHEY and CDR2 as SVGAGI. V lost 0 bases and J 4 bases, leaving 7 bases between the germline ends. This CDR3 reads CASSYSRSGANVLTF. The CDR3, as DNA: TGTGCCAGCAGTTACTCGCGATCAGGGGCCAACGTCCTGACTTTC.

The chain recombines TRBV28 with TRBJ1-5, with D unresolved. CDR1 is MDHEN, CDR2 SYDVKM, per germline. The ends were cut back, 6 bases at V and 9 bases at J, with 9 bases in the middle. The CDR3 loop spans 11 amino acids. The CDR3 sequence: CASSLLGPQHF. The DNA of the CDR3 is TGTGCCAGCAGCCTCCTCGGGCCCCAGCATTTT. The variable domain in full, completed from reference TRBV28 and TRBJ1-5, reads DVKVTQSSRYLVKRTGEKVFLECVQDMDHENMFWYRQDPGLGLRLIYFSYDVKMKEKGDIPEGYSVSREKKERFSLILESASTNQTSMYLCASSLLGPQHFGDGTRLSIL.

The chain is built from TRBV5-8 and TRBJ2-3, with 8 bases matching TRBD1. Trimming at V came to 4 bases and at J to 2 bases, leaving 6 bases not matched to a gene. CDR3 length: 15 amino acids. CDR1 and CDR2 from the germline V gene are SGHTS and YDEGEE. The CDR3, as DNA: TGTGCCAGCAGCCTCAGGGGGCTCGACACAGATACGCAGTATTTT. This translates into CASSLRGLDTDTQYF.

This clone occurred a few times. V is TRBV7-9 and J is TRBJ2-7, with 9 nucleotides matching TRBD2. The CDR3 has 14 residues. CDR1 and CDR2 from the germline V gene are SEHNR and FQNEAQ (reference sequence). The V and J ends lost 10 bases and 0 bases, in that order; junction bases with no gene match: 7. CDR3 amino acids: CAIRAGGSSYEQYF. CDR3 coding DNA: TGTGCCATTCGGGCGGGAGGGAGCTCCTACGAGCAGTACTTC.